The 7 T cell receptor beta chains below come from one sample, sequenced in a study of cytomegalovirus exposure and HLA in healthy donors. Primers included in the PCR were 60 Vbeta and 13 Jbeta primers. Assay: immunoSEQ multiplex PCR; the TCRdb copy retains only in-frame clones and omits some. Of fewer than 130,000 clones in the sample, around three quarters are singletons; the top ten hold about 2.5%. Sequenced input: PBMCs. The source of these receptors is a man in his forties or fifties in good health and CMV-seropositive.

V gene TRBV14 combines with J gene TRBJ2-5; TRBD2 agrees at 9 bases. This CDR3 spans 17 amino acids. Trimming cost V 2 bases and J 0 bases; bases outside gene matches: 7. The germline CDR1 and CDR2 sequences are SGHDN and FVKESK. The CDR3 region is CASSQLASGNHQETQYF. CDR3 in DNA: TGTGCCAGCAGCCAATTAGCTAGCGGGAACCACCAAGAGACCCAGTACTTC.

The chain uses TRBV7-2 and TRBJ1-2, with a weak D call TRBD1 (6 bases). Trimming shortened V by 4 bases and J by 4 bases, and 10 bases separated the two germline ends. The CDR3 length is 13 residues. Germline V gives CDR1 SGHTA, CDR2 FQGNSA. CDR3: CASSSGQIYGYTF. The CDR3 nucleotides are TGTGCCAGCAGCTCCGGACAGATCTATGGCTACACCTTC.

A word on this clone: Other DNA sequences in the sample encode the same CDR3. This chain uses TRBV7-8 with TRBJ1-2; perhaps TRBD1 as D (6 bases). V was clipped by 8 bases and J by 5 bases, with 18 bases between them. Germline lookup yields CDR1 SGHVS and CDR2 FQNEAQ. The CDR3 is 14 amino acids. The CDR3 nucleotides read TGTGCCAGCTCACGAGGACAGTGGGAGTATGGCTACACCTTC. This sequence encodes CASSRGQWEYGYTF.

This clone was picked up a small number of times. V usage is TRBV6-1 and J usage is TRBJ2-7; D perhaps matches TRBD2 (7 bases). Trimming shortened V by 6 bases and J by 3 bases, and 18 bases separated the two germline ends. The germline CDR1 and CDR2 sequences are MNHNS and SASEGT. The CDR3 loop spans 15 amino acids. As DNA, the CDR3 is TGTGCCAGCAGCCTTGCAGGGAGGGGGGACTACGAGCAGTACTTC. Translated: CASSLAGRGDYEQYF.

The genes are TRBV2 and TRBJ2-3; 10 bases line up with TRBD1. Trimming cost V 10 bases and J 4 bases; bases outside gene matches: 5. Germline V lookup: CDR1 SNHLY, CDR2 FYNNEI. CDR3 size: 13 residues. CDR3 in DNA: TGTGCCAAACAGACAGGGGGCGCAGATACGCAGTATTTT. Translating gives CAKQTGGADTQYF.

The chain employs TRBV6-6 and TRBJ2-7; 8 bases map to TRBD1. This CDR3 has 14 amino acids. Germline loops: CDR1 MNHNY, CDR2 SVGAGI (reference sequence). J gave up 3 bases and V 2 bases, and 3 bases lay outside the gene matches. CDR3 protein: CASSYGQGYYEQYF. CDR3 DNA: TGTGCCAGCAGTTACGGACAGGGATACTACGAGCAGTACTTC.

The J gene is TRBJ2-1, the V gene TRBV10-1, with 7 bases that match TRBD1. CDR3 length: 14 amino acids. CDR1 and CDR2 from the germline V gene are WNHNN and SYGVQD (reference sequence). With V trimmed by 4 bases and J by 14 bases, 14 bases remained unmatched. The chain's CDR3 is CASSVSGQSYYKFF. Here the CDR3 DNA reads TGCGCCAGCAGTGTTTCGGGACAGTCATACTATAAGTTCTTC.